The rows below give T cell receptor beta chains drawn from one sample of a study of graft-versus-host responses after intestinal transplantation. No antigen is known for these receptors. Method: immunoSEQ multiplex PCR; TCRdb's copy keeps in-frame clones and lacks some. This sample has under 85,000 clones, with over 85% found just once. The sequencing here drew on unstimulated CD8+ T cells sorted from spleen or lymph node cells, taken before intestinal transplant. Source of these receptors: a human donor who received an intestinal transplant. Both conserved end residues are part of each CDR3. The D gene is left open where the match is weak. Some rows mark clone size as missing; the rest say once, few, many or name a class of expanded clone.

>TRBJ2-1|TRBV27|TRBD2|NA
CASSLRAGEYNEQFF
TGTGCCAGCAGTTTAAGGGCGGGAGAGTACAATGAGCAGTTCTTC
>TRBJ2-1|TRBV7-6|NA|NA
CASSPTLASAYNEQFF
TGTGCCAGCAGCCCAACTCTAGCGTCAGCCTACAATGAGCAGTTCTTC
>TRBJ1-5|TRBV27|NA|once
CASSAGDQPQHF
TGTGCCAGCAGTGCAGGGGATCAGCCCCAGCATTTT
>TRBJ2-1|TRBV27|NA|NA
CASRTRGDEQFF
TGTGCCAGCAGAACAAGGGGGGATGAGCAGTTCTTC
>TRBJ1-3|TRBV9|NA|NA
CASSVEGTDPGTNSGNTIYF
TGTGCCAGCAGCGTAGAGGGGACGGACCCCGGGACCAACTCTGGAAACACCATATATTTT
>TRBJ2-4|TRBV29-1|TRBD2|NA
CSVLPLAENIQYF
TGCAGCGTTCTGCCCCTAGCGGAAAACATTCAGTACTTC
>TRBJ2-7|TRBV19|TRBD1|NA
CASSPDRESYEQYF
TGTGCCAGTAGTCCCGACAGGGAATCCTACGAGCAGTACTTC
>TRBJ2-2|TRBV28|NA|NA
CASSLDPGTNTGELFF
TGTGCCAGCAGCCTAGATCCCGGCACCAACACCGGGGAGCTGTTTTTT
>TRBJ2-7|TRBV9|TRBD1|few
CASSAYRTGGWREQYF
TGTGCCAGCAGCGCATACAGGACAGGGGGCTGGCGCGAGCAGTACTTC
>TRBJ2-7|TRBV27|NA|NA
CASSLWDKPYEQYF
TGTGCCAGCAGTTTATGGGACAAACCCTACGAGCAGTACTTC
>TRBJ2-1|TRBV15|TRBD2|once
CATSRVPSGEQFF
TGTGCCACCAGCAGAGTTCCTAGCGGTGAGCAGTTCTTC
>TRBJ1-2|TRBV29-1|NA|NA
CSVDNNYGYTF
TGCAGCGTGGACAATAACTATGGCTACACCTTC
>TRBJ2-7|TRBV7-9|NA|once
CASSAGDYEQYF
TGTGCCAGCAGCGCCGGGGATTACGAGCAGTACTTC
>TRBJ2-5|TRBV5-4|NA|NA
CASSSEGEETQYF
TGTGCCAGCAGCTCGGAGGGGGAAGAGACCCAGTACTTC
>TRBJ2-1|TRBV18|NA|NA
CASSPIPLEQFF
TGTGCCAGCTCACCGATTCCTCTAGAGCAGTTCTTC
>TRBJ2-5|TRBV28|TRBD2|few
CASSWVAGQETQYF
TGTGCCAGCAGTTGGGTAGCGGGCCAAGAGACCCAGTACTTC
>TRBJ2-7|TRBV4-1|NA|NA
CASSQDAPFLYEQYF
TGCGCCAGCAGCCAAGACGCGCCGTTCCTCTACGAGCAGTACTTC
>TRBJ2-7|TRBV11-3|TRBD2|once
CASSLGGRNEQYF
TGTGCCAGCAGCTTAGGCGGGAGGAACGAGCAGTACTTC
>TRBJ2-1|TRBV19|NA|few
CASSIRGTDSYNEQFF
TGTGCCAGTAGTATTCGGGGGACGGACTCCTACAATGAGCAGTTCTTC
>TRBJ2-1|TRBV6-5|NA|NA
CASSYSWGADNEQFF
TGTGCCAGCAGTTACTCGTGGGGGGCGGACAATGAGCAGTTCTTC
>TRBJ1-2|TRBV27|NA|NA
CASSLFSGRYYGSYGYTF
TGTGCCAGCAGTTTATTCTCGGGGCGATATTATGGGAGCTATGGCTACACCTTC
>TRBJ1-2|TRBV7-6|NA|NA
CASSPVSGRANYGYTF
TGTGCCAGCAGCCCGGTGTCGGGGAGAGCTAACTATGGCTACACCTTC
>TRBJ1-2|TRBV6-1|TRBD1|NA
CATGPDRGVYGYTF
TGTGCCACCGGGCCGGACAGGGGAGTCTATGGCTACACCTTC
>TRBJ2-6|TRBV27|TRBD1|NA
CASRPGQAGSGANVLTF
TGTGCCAGCAGACCGGGACAGGCTGGTTCTGGGGCCAACGTCCTGACTTTC
>TRBJ1-5|TRBV7-8|NA|NA
CASSLARVGNQPQHF
TGTGCCAGCAGCTTAGCGCGCGTGGGCAATCAGCCCCAGCATTTT
>TRBJ1-5|TRBV27|NA|NA
CASSSQGLNQPQHF
TGTGCCAGCAGTTCCCAGGGGCTTAATCAGCCCCAGCATTTT
>TRBJ2-5|TRBV4-1|TRBD2|NA
CASSQILAGEETQYF
TGCGCCAGCAGCCAAATCCTAGCGGGAGAGGAGACCCAGTACTTC
>TRBJ1-3|TRBV10-2|NA|NA
CASSESGGSGNTIYF
TGCGCCAGCAGTGAGTCTGGGGGATCTGGAAACACCATATATTTT
>TRBJ2-3|TRBV28|TRBD1|NA
CASSGAGGPSTDTQYF
TGTGCCAGCAGTGGTGCAGGGGGCCCAAGCACAGATACGCAGTATTTT
>TRBJ2-1|TRBV30|NA|NA
CAWSQGRGGNEQFF
TGTGCCTGGAGTCAAGGAAGGGGGGGGAATGAGCAGTTCTTC
>TRBJ1-5|TRBV6-1|NA|NA
CASGGRSSDQPQHF
TGTGCCAGCGGGGGCAGGTCGTCTGATCAGCCCCAGCATTTT
>TRBJ1-3|TRBV5-1|NA|NA
CASSWLGDTIYF
TGCGCCAGCAGCTGGCTCGGGGACACCATATATTTT
>TRBJ1-2|TRBV9|TRBD1|once
CASSTLELSRDRGYGYTF
TGTGCCAGCAGCACTCTTGAGTTGAGTCGGGACAGGGGCTATGGCTACACCTTC
>TRBJ2-7|TRBV4-1|NA|NA
CASSQETRGIFGEQYF
TGCGCCAGCAGCCAAGAAACACGAGGGATCTTCGGCGAGCAGTACTTC
>TRBJ2-2|TRBV30|NA|NA
CAWTTVNTGELFF
TGTGCCTGGACGACGGTTAACACCGGGGAGCTGTTTTTT
>TRBJ2-5|TRBV29-1|TRBD2|NA
CSVDTGAETSGRWGETQYF
TGCAGCGTTGACACAGGGGCCGAGACTAGCGGGAGGTGGGGAGAGACCCAGTACTTC
>TRBJ1-2|TRBV27|TRBD1|NA
CASSFSGQSYGYTF
TGTGCCAGCAGTTTTTCGGGACAGTCCTATGGCTACACCTTC
>TRBJ1-2|TRBV7-9|NA|NA
CASSLLDGYTF
TGTGCCAGCAGCTTATTAGACGGCTACACCTTC
>TRBJ2-2|TRBV19|NA|few
CASRWRVNTGELFF
TGTGCCAGTAGGTGGCGGGTGAACACCGGGGAGCTGTTTTTT
>TRBJ1-2|TRBV5-1|NA|NA
CASSLEGGGYTF
TGCGCCAGCAGCTTGGAGGGTGGAGGCTACACCTTC
>TRBJ1-2|TRBV5-1|NA|NA
CASSSDPRDYGYTF
TGCGCCAGCAGCTCGGACCCGAGGGACTATGGCTACACCTTC
>TRBJ2-5|TRBV10-3|NA|NA
CAISEGGRGYQETQYF
TGTGCCATCAGTGAGGGAGGGAGAGGGTACCAAGAGACCCAGTACTTC
>TRBJ2-7|TRBV7-8|TRBD2|NA
CASSFNRGGLADYEQYF
TGTGCCAGCAGCTTTAACCGGGGGGGACTAGCGGACTACGAGCAGTACTTC
>TRBJ2-1|TRBV4-1|TRBD2|NA
CASSQVTSGSNEQFF
TGCGCCAGCAGCCAAGTTACTAGCGGGAGCAATGAGCAGTTCTTC
>TRBJ2-1|TRBV21-1|NA|NA
CASSNAPPGPFSYNEQFF
TGTGCCAGCAGCAACGCACCTCCGGGACCCTTCTCCTACAATGAGCAGTTCTTC
>TRBJ2-7|TRBV6-5|TRBD2|NA
CASSYGTSDEQYF
TGTGCCAGCAGCTATGGGACTAGCGACGAGCAGTACTTC
>TRBJ1-4|TRBV7-9|NA|NA
CASADGVATNEKLFF
TGTGCCAGCGCGGACGGAGTTGCAACTAATGAAAAACTGTTTTTT